What follows are 27 T cell receptor beta chains derived from one specimen sequenced in a study of OX40 agonist ivuxolimab in advanced cancers. Some clones are missing from TCRdb's copy, which holds only in-frame ones; the method was immunoSEQ multiplex PCR. The table has approximately 89,000 clones, 80% to 90% seen once; the top ten hold under 0.35%. The sequenced sample was CD4+ or CD8+ T cells sorted from blood, obtained in a trial of the OX40 agonist ivuxolimab. Every receptor here comes from an adult with an advanced solid tumor such as melanoma, head and neck, liver or kidney cancer.

This clone was counted between two and nine times. V usage is TRBV11-2 and J usage is TRBJ2-5; D possibly corresponds to TRBD2 (5 bases). Trimming shortened V by 5 bases and J by 2 bases, and 15 bases separated the two germline ends. Germline loops: CDR1 SGHAT, CDR2 FQNNGV. The CDR3 sequence is 15 residues long. The CDR3 here is CASSKKRGGQETQYF. For the CDR3, the DNA is TGTGCCAGCAGCAAAAAACGGGGTGGGCAAGAGACCCAGTACTTC.

The CDR3 loop reads CASSSISYEQYF. In nucleotides, the CDR3 is TGTGCCAGCAGCTCGATCTCCTACGAGCAGTACTTC. The V call is TRBV7-2, the J call TRBJ2-7; no firm D call. Trimming stripped 4 bases from V and 0 bases from J, with 4 bases between. This CDR3 is built from 12 residues. Germline V gene sequence: CDR1 SGHTA, CDR2 FQGNSA. Full variable domain (outside the CDR3, taken from reference TRBV7-2 and TRBJ2-7): GAGVSQSPSNKVTEKGKDVELRCDPISGHTALYWYRQSLGQGLEFLIYFQGNSAPDKSGLPSDRFSAERTGGSVSTLTIQRTQQEDSAVYLCASSSISYEQYFGPGTRLTVT.

For the CDR3, the DNA is TGTGCCAGCAGTTCGAACCCGGACAGCTATGGCTACACCTTC. Its protein is CASSSNPDSYGYTF. V gene TRBV6-6 combines with J gene TRBJ1-2; D may be TRBD1 (6 bases). The CDR3 length is 14 residues. V lost 4 bases to trimming and J lost 4 bases, with 13 bases between them. Germline V gene sequence: CDR1 MNHNY, CDR2 SVGAGI (reference sequence).

The chain joins TRBV9 to TRBJ2-3; the match to TRBD2 covers 10 bases. The germline V gene has CDR1 SGDLS and CDR2 YYNGEE. Unmatched junction bases numbered 11, after V lost 0 bases and J lost 4 bases. This CDR3 contains 18 residues. This CDR3 is CASSVASGGAGGADTQYF. CDR3 bases: TGTGCCAGCAGCGTAGCAAGCGGGGGGGCCGGAGGGGCAGATACGCAGTATTTT.

The chain links TRBV7-8 to TRBJ2-6, with D unclear. Germline CDR1 reads SGHVS; CDR2 reads FQNEAQ. This CDR3 contains 18 residues. With 1 base removed from V and 0 bases from J, the gap between germline ends came to 13 bases. The CDR3 reads CASSLVGLDFSGANVLTF. Written as DNA, the CDR3 is TGTGCCAGCAGCTTAGTCGGGCTGGATTTCTCTGGGGCCAACGTCCTGACTTTC.

This chain connects TRBV5-1 to TRBJ1-4; D is uncertain. V lost 0 bases to trimming and J lost 0 bases, with 6 bases between them. The germline CDR1 and CDR2 sequences are SGHRS and YFSETQ. The CDR3 runs to 15 residues. CDR3 DNA sequence: TGCGCCAGCAGCTTGGACATGGCAACTAATGAAAAACTGTTTTTT. Protein sequence: CASSLDMATNEKLFF.

The chain joins TRBV9 to TRBJ1-1; the D is unclear. Deletions cut 5 bases from V and 1 base from J, with 9 bases between. The CDR3 loop spans 13 amino acids. Per the germline V gene, CDR1 is SGDLS and CDR2 is YYNGEE. This CDR3 reads CASSITTNTEAFF. In DNA, the CDR3 is TGTGCCAGCAGTATCACGACGAACACTGAAGCTTTCTTT.

V and J are TRBV28 and TRBJ2-3; 7 nucleotides agree with TRBD1. Germline-derived CDR1 and CDR2 are MDHEN and SYDVKM. The length of the CDR3 is 14 residues. Trimming cost V 6 bases and J 3 bases; bases outside gene matches: 6. The CDR3 protein is CASRLGGGTDTQYF. CDR3 in DNA: TGTGCCAGCAGACTAGGGGGCGGGACAGATACGCAGTATTTT.

This sequence joins TRBV5-1 and TRBJ1-2, with D perhaps TRBD1 (5 bases). The germline V and J ends were trimmed by 4 bases and 5 bases, with 18 bases remaining between them. The CDR3 has 15 residues. Germline CDR1 reads SGHRS; CDR2 reads YFSETQ. The CDR3 DNA reads as TGCGCCAGCAGCCCTGCTCCGGGACTTGCATATGGCTACACCTTC. This gives the protein CASSPAPGLAYGYTF.

The rearrangement links TRBV5-4 to TRBJ1-1, with a tentative D call TRBD1 (5 bases). V was pared by 0 bases and J by 2 bases, with 11 bases between. The CDR3 is 15 residues long. CDR1 SGHNT and CDR2 YYREEE come from the germline V gene (reference sequence). CDR3: CASSLDRTRNTEAFF. As DNA, the CDR3 is TGTGCCAGCAGCTTGGACAGGACCCGAAACACTGAAGCTTTCTTT.

The V and J genes are TRBV5-1 and TRBJ2-1, with 12 positions matching TRBD2. CDR1 and CDR2 (germline): SGHRS, YFSETQ. CDR3 length: 19 residues. J gave up 0 bases and V 2 bases, and 9 bases lay outside the gene matches. The CDR3 DNA is TGCGCCAGCAGCTTCTTCACTAGCGGGGGGTCCAGCTCCTACAATGAGCAGTTCTTC. It translates to CASSFFTSGGSSSYNEQFF.

The chain recombines TRBV7-9 with TRBJ2-2, with D unresolved. CDR3 length equals 14 residues. V shed 4 bases and J shed 1 base, with 7 bases lying between them. Looked up from germline, CDR1 is SEHNR and CDR2 is FQNEAQ (reference sequence). The CDR3 protein is CASSSHWNTGELFF. As DNA, the CDR3 is TGTGCCAGCAGCTCCCACTGGAACACCGGGGAGCTGTTTTTT.

This chain uses TRBV6-4 with TRBJ2-1; unclear D gene. The CDR3 has 16 residues. Germline-derived CDR1 and CDR2 are MRHNA and SNTAGT. V lost 5 bases to trimming and J lost 0 bases, with 14 bases between them. In nucleotides, the CDR3 is TGTGCCAGCAGTAGGTCCTCTGAGAGCTCCTACAATGAGCAGTTCTTC. It is translated as CASSRSSESSYNEQFF.

In regard to this clone: Other DNA sequences within the sample encode an identical CDR3. The chain has TRBV6-1 and TRBJ1-6; tentative D call: TRBD1 (5 bases). Trimming removed 4 bases from V and 4 bases from J, with 8 bases in between. CDR3 length equals 14 residues. Per germline, CDR1 MNHNS and CDR2 SASEGT. The CDR3 DNA follows: TGTGCCAGCAGTGCAGGGCCGTATAATTCACCCCTCCACTTT. This codes for CASSAGPYNSPLHF.

This rearrangement joins TRBV2 to TRBJ1-2; 9 bases are shared with TRBD1. Germline CDR1 and CDR2: SNHLY and FYNNEI. The CDR3 spans 14 residues. V gave up 10 bases and J gave up 8 bases; unmatched junction bases: 14. CDR3 nucleotides: TGTGCCACCAGGATTGAACAGGGGGCGAAAGGCTACACCTTC. This codes for CATRIEQGAKGYTF.

The genes are TRBV27 and TRBJ1-4; D perhaps matches TRBD1 (5 bases). Germline lookup yields CDR1 MNHEY and CDR2 SMNVEV (reference sequence). The CDR3 extends over 15 amino acids. Trimming cost V 5 bases and J 4 bases, with 14 bases left between them. DNA for the CDR3: TGTGCCAGCAGTGCCGCAGGGCGACGTAATGAAAAACTGTTTTTT. Translation gives CASSAAGRRNEKLFF.

This clone was observed a single time. The CDR3 coding sequence is TGTGCCAGCAGTGGTTGGTGGGACCAAGAGACCCAGTACTTC. This sequence encodes CASSGWWDQETQYF. This chain joins TRBV6-5 and TRBJ2-5; no firm D call. This CDR3 region has 14 residues. Germline-derived CDR1 and CDR2 are MNHEY and SVGAGI. V gave up 5 bases and J gave up 0 bases, with 10 bases separating them.

The V gene is TRBV5-6, the J gene TRBJ2-1, with unresolved D. V lost 2 bases and J lost 0, with 9 bases in between. From germline, CDR1 is SGHDT and CDR2 YYEEEE. The CDR3 is 15 amino acids. The CDR3 loop is CASSLPRSSYNEQFF. CDR3 bases: TGTGCCAGCAGCTTACCAAGGAGCTCCTACAATGAGCAGTTCTTC.

This clone was counted between two and nine times. The chain recombines TRBV27 with TRBJ1-6; D is unresolved. The CDR3 runs 15 residues. V was shortened by 5 bases and J by 3 bases, with 11 bases between the two germline ends. Germline V lookup: CDR1 MNHEY, CDR2 SMNVEV (reference sequence). In nucleotides, the CDR3 is TGTGCCAGCAGTCTCACCGGGGTCTATAATTCACCCCTCCACTTT. Residues: CASSLTGVYNSPLHF.

CDR3 DNA: TGTGCCAGCTCACCAATAGGGACAGGGAACACTGAAGCTTTCTTT. Its protein product is CASSPIGTGNTEAFF. The V call is TRBV18, the J call TRBJ1-1; 8 bases map to TRBD1. CDR3 length equals 15 residues. Losses at the gene ends were 2 bases for V and 1 base for J; bases not matched to a gene: 3. Germline values: CDR1 KGHSH, CDR2 LQKENI.

The chain combines TRBV6-6 with TRBJ1-2; unclear D gene. CDR3 length equals 12 residues. V was shortened by 2 bases and J by 7 bases, with 8 bases between the two germline ends. Germline CDR1 and CDR2: MNHNY and SVGAGI (reference sequence). The CDR3 coding sequence is TGTGCCAGCAGTTACACAGAAAGTGGCTACACCTTC. It codes for CASSYTESGYTF.

This clone was picked up one time. This chain links TRBV19 with TRBJ1-2, with a weak D call TRBD1 (6 bases). Trimming pared 4 bases from V and 1 base from J, leaving 13 bases between. Germline CDR1 reads LNHDA; CDR2 reads SQIVND (reference sequence). The CDR3 consists of 15 residues. CDR3 nucleotides: TGTGCCAGTAGTAACGGACAGTCGCATAACTATGGCTACACCTTC. It is translated as CASSNGQSHNYGYTF.

CDR3 bases: TGTGCCAGCAGCGCCACAGCCGAAAGTTATGGCTACACCTTC. It codes for CASSATAESYGYTF. The chain uses TRBV6-1 and TRBJ1-2; D uncertain. V gave up 6 bases and J gave up 5 bases, with 16 bases separating them. Germline-derived CDR1 and CDR2 are MNHNS and SASEGT. The CDR3 runs to 14 residues.

This chain links TRBV7-9 with TRBJ2-1, with no clear D. The CDR3 is 13 residues long. Germline CDR1 SEHNR, CDR2 FQNEAQ (reference sequence). The germline V and J ends were trimmed by 5 bases and 0 bases, with 5 bases remaining between them. Written as DNA, the CDR3 is TGTGCCAGCAGCCCTAGCTCCTACAATGAGCAGTTCTTC. Residues: CASSPSSYNEQFF.

The rearrangement joins TRBV6-1 to TRBJ2-7, with 7 bases fitting TRBD1. Germline CDR1 reads MNHNS; CDR2 reads SASEGT. Germline trimming cut 8 bases from V and 6 bases from J; bases unmatched to any gene: 7. The CDR3 totals 12 residues. The CDR3, as DNA: TGTGCCAGCGCTAAGGGGGCGACCGAGCAGTACTTC. Its protein is CASAKGATEQYF.

The gene calls are TRBV6-1 and TRBJ2-7, with a weak D call TRBD1 (7 bases). Trimming stripped 7 bases from V and 4 bases from J, with 14 bases between. Germline V gives CDR1 MNHNS, CDR2 SASEGT. This CDR3 has 13 residues. CDR3 region: CASMDRRGYEQYF. The CDR3 bases are TGTGCCAGCATGGACAGGAGGGGATACGAGCAGTACTTC.

The genes are TRBV6-4 and TRBJ2-1; weak D call: TRBD1 (5 bases). Germline lookup yields CDR1 MRHNA and CDR2 SNTAGT. V was trimmed by 8 bases and J by 8 bases, leaving 22 bases between them. There are 15 residues in the CDR3. The CDR3, as DNA: TGTGCCAGCGCGGCCCTTGAAGCAGGGATGGATGAGCAGTTCTTC. Translation: CASAALEAGMDEQFF.